This T cell receptor (beta chain) originates from a study of beta chain features in type 1 diabetes. About the study: Over all samples combined, 107,917,701 sorted cells were examined.

Note on this clone: Its antigen remains unidentified.

Isolated RNA was reverse transcribed in full, so expressed TCRB transcripts were sequenced. Sequencing used immunoSEQ multiplex PCR; TCRdb keeps in-frame clones, though not all of them. The data show some 400,000 clones, over 12% seen once. General study results and limits: With patients and controls alike, PCR might favor shorter templates to an equal degree. These data did not resolve whether HLA type affects TCRB rearrangement. Significant though moderate, a shortening of TCRB CDR3s appeared in all four CD4+ subsets of Type 1 diabetes patients.

The receptor was derived from a woman aged 18-30 years in good health. Source material: naive CD4+ T cells from blood.

CDR3 sequence (DNA): TGCGCCAGCAGCCGAGAGGAGACAGGGTTGCGCACAGATACGCAGTATTTT. Its protein product is CASSREETGLRTDTQYF. V is TRBV4-1 and J is TRBJ2-3; 7 nucleotides align to TRBD1. The CDR3 consists of 17 residues. Germline CDR1 and CDR2: MGHRA and YSYEKL. With 4 bases clipped from V and 1 base from J, the junction kept 11 bases outside the gene matches.